This T cell receptor (beta chain) comes out of a study of blood T cell repertoires in COVID-19. V was cut by 0 bases and J by 8 bases, with 9 bases left in between. This CDR3 spans 14 amino acids. Germline V gives CDR1 SGHRS, CDR2 YFSETQ. Recruited during active infection, patients (from Seattle) were subsequently followed longitudinally. Authors' methods: Amplification of reference gene primers provided the estimated nucleated cell counts. Here immunoSEQ multiplex PCR was the method, and the copy in TCRdb shows in-frame clones only, minus some. The DNA was the basis for D and trimming; V, J and clone size are from that table. This sample yields 85,000 to 95,000 clones, of which 89% are seen a single time; roughly 5% belongs to the top ten. This clone was recorded once.

This receptor was obtained from a man between 60 and 75 years old with COVID-19, enrolled during active disease. The V and J genes are TRBV5-1 and TRBJ1-6; D possibly corresponds to TRBD1 (6 bases). The source material was peripheral blood. CDR3 nucleotides: TGCGCCAGCAGCTTGGCGGCAGGGGATTCACCCCTCCACTTT. Protein product: CASSLAAGDSPLHF.